These 28 T cell receptor beta chains share one sample of origin, sequenced in a study of OX40 agonist ivuxolimab in advanced cancers. Data came from immunoSEQ multiplex PCR; TCRdb stores just in-frame clones and leaves some out. The profile shows roughly 17,000 clones, around 85% of them singletons. The sequencing here drew on CD4+ or CD8+ T cells sorted from blood, taken in a trial of the OX40 agonist ivuxolimab. The receptor set was obtained from an adult with an advanced solid tumor such as melanoma, head and neck, liver or kidney cancer.

The chain uses TRBV28 and TRBJ1-5, with D tentatively TRBD1 (6 bases). The germline CDR1 and CDR2 sequences are MDHEN and SYDVKM. The V and J ends lost 5 bases and 7 bases respectively, with 12 bases between them. The CDR3 runs 13 residues. CDR3 nucleotide sequence: TGTGCCAGCAGTCAGGGGTTGTGGCAGCCCCAGCATTTT. Amino acid sequence: CASSQGLWQPQHF.

The rearrangement joins TRBV9 to TRBJ2-2; weak D call: TRBD2 (5 bases). The CDR3 consists of 14 residues. Germline V CDR1 and CDR2: SGDLS, YYNGEE. V was clipped by 4 bases and J by 5 bases, with 12 bases between them. In nucleotides, the CDR3 is TGTGCCAGCAGCCCCTACGACTATACCGGGGAGCTGTTTTTT. As protein: CASSPYDYTGELFF.

The gene calls are TRBV27 and TRBJ1-5, with a weak D call TRBD1 (6 bases). Trimming left V 6 bases short and J 10 bases short, with 19 bases between. In germline, CDR1 is MNHEY, CDR2 SMNVEV (reference sequence). The CDR3 length is 14 residues. The CDR3 spells CASRPQGGSHPQHF. In nucleotides, the CDR3 is TGTGCCAGCAGACCACAGGGAGGATCGCATCCCCAGCATTTT.

Note on this clone: A much larger clone differs by one base, so this may be a read error. The CDR3 DNA sequence: TGTGCCAGTAGTATAGTAAGTGGCGGGTCCCTTGGGAGCTCCTACAATGAGCAGTTCTTC. It encodes CASSIVSGGSLGSSYNEQFF. The chain has TRBV19 and TRBJ2-1; a weak D match, TRBD2 (5 bases). Germline V gene sequence: CDR1 LNHDA, CDR2 SQIVND (reference sequence). V lost 1 base to trimming and J lost 0 bases, with 22 bases between them. CDR3 length: 20 amino acids.

A few counts support this clone. The chain combines TRBV5-6 with TRBJ1-1; D gene unclear. This CDR3 spans 14 amino acids. Germline loops: CDR1 SGHDT, CDR2 YYEEEE. V shed 5 bases and J shed 6 bases, with 17 bases lying between them. This CDR3 reads CASSQAGRAPEAFF. The CDR3 region has the DNA TGTGCCAGCAGTCAGGCGGGCAGAGCCCCTGAAGCTTTCTTT.

V is TRBV9 and J is TRBJ2-3; 10 nucleotides match TRBD1. Germline V CDR1 and CDR2: SGDLS, YYNGEE. The CDR3 length is 14 residues. Losses at the gene ends were 4 bases for V and 4 bases for J; bases not matched to a gene: 3. The CDR3, as DNA: TGTGCCAGCAGCCGGGGACAGGGGCCAGATACGCAGTATTTT. Its translation is CASSRGQGPDTQYF.

This clone occurred a few times. The V and J genes are TRBV14 and TRBJ2-1; D gene uncertain. V dropped 1 base and J dropped 4 bases, with 5 bases sitting between them. The CDR3 has 13 residues. Germline assignment: CDR1 SGHDN and CDR2 FVKESK. The CDR3 DNA reads TGTGCCAGCAGCCAAGGAAATTACAATGAGCAGTTCTTC. This sequence encodes CASSQGNYNEQFF.

The rearrangement joins TRBV9 to TRBJ2-7; D not certain. Trimming took off 0 bases at V and 2 bases at J, with 12 bases between the two ends. CDR1 and CDR2 (germline): SGDLS, YYNGEE. The CDR3 extends over 15 amino acids. The CDR3 region is CASSVEAGRTYEQYF. The DNA of the CDR3 is TGTGCCAGCAGCGTAGAGGCAGGACGGACCTACGAGCAGTACTTC.

The chain links TRBV7-9 to TRBJ1-1; possibly TRBD1 for D (6 bases). CDR1 SEHNR and CDR2 FQNEAQ come from the germline V gene (reference sequence). This CDR3 is built from 17 residues. V dropped 5 bases and J dropped 5 bases, with 24 bases sitting between them. Written as DNA, the CDR3 is TGTGCCAGCAGCCCGGGGGACACAGTTCGGTTGGGGACTGAAGCTTTCTTT. It specifies CASSPGDTVRLGTEAFF.

This chain joins TRBV28 and TRBJ2-1; D unresolved. The CDR3 has 11 residues. The V gene's germline CDR1 is MDHEN and CDR2 SYDVKM. Trimming took 5 bases from V and 5 from J, leaving 4 bases between them. CDR3 in DNA: TGTGCCAGCAGTCATAACAATGAGCAGTTCTTC. It codes for CASSHNNEQFF.

This chain connects TRBV5-1 to TRBJ2-6; 11 nucleotides match TRBD1. The CDR3 extends over 22 amino acids. After removal of 3 bases from V and 1 base from J, the junction contained 18 bases not matched to a gene. Germline V gene lookup returns CDR1 SGHRS and CDR2 YFSETQ. The CDR3 nucleotides are TGCGCCAGCAGCTCCCCAGCGTCGGACAGGGGGCTCACCCAATCTGGGGCCAACGTCCTGACTTTC. This gives the protein CASSSPASDRGLTQSGANVLTF. The whole variable domain, remainder taken from reference TRBV5-1 and TRBJ2-6, is KAGVTQTPRYLIKTRGQQVTLSCSPISGHRSVSWYQQTPGQGLQFLFEYFSETQRNKGNFPGRFSGRQFSNSRSEMNVSTLELGDSALYLCASSSPASDRGLTQSGANVLTFGAGSRLTVL.

This clone has just one count. This sequence joins TRBV18 and TRBJ2-5; TRBD1 aligns across 8 bases. V lost 7 bases and J lost 1; bases outside the gene matches: 20. CDR3 size: 19 residues. CDR1 and CDR2 (germline): KGHSH, LQKENI. The CDR3 loop is CASFRAGQDLEISQETQYF. DNA of the CDR3: TGTGCCAGCTTCCGGGCGGGACAGGACCTCGAAATTTCCCAAGAGACCCAGTACTTC. Using reference TRBV18 and TRBJ2-5 for the parts outside the CDR3, the full variable domain is NAGVMQNPRHLVRRRGQEARLRCSPMKGHSHVYWYRQLPEEGLKFMVYLQKENIIDESGMPKERFSAEFPKEGPSILRIQQVVRGDSAAYFCASFRAGQDLEISQETQYFGPGTRLLVL.

This rearrangement joins TRBV27 to TRBJ2-3, with D possibly being TRBD2 (6 bases). V lost 4 bases to trimming and J lost 1 base, with 21 bases between them. Germline CDR1 MNHEY, CDR2 SMNVEV (reference sequence). This CDR3 is 18 amino acids long. The CDR3 protein is CASSYPGEREEGTDTQYF. In nucleotides, the CDR3 is TGTGCCAGCAGTTACCCTGGAGAAAGGGAGGAGGGCACAGATACGCAGTATTTT.

CDR3: CASSYYPLGQTQYF. The CDR3 DNA sequence: TGTGCCAGCAGTTACTATCCCCTTGGCCAGACCCAGTACTTC. The J gene is TRBJ2-5, the V gene TRBV6-5; D call uncertain. CDR3 length: 14 residues. The V end lost 1 base, the J end lost 6 bases, and 12 bases lay between the germline ends. Germline V CDR1 and CDR2: MNHEY, SVGAGI.

The V call is TRBV7-9, the J call TRBJ2-4; tentatively, D is TRBD1 (5 bases). Trimming took 5 bases from V and 2 from J, leaving 19 bases between them. CDR1 is SEHNR and CDR2 is FQNEAQ in the germline V gene (reference sequence). The CDR3 is 17 residues long. The CDR3 spells CASSPPLSTVSKNIQYF. In DNA form, the CDR3 reads TGTGCCAGCAGCCCCCCCCTCTCGACAGTGTCCAAAAACATTCAGTACTTC.

The chain carries TRBV28 and TRBJ2-7; the match to TRBD1 covers 11 bases. V lost 1 base and J lost 4; bases outside the gene matches: 3. The CDR3 consists of 15 residues. The germline gives CDR1 MDHEN, CDR2 SYDVKM. CDR3 loop: CASSLSGTGGYEQYF. Written as DNA, the CDR3 is TGTGCCAGCAGTTTATCAGGGACAGGGGGATACGAGCAGTACTTC.

The chain recombines TRBV19 with TRBJ2-7; 15 nucleotides line up with TRBD2. Germline V gives CDR1 LNHDA, CDR2 SQIVND (reference sequence). This CDR3 is built from 17 residues. J gave up 0 bases and V 3 bases, and 3 bases lay outside the gene matches. The CDR3 spells CASSIGTSGRNSYEQYF. CDR3 nucleotides: TGTGCCAGTAGTATCGGGACTAGCGGGAGGAACTCCTACGAGCAGTACTTC.

V and J are TRBV5-4 and TRBJ2-7; D tentatively reads TRBD1 or TRBD2 (5 bases each). The CDR3 contains 15 residues. V lost 3 bases and J 3 bases, leaving 16 bases between the germline ends. CDR1 SGHNT and CDR2 YYREEE come from the germline V gene (reference sequence). DNA for the CDR3: TGTGCCAGCAGCTATACCGGGACCCCATACTACGAGCAGTACTTC. This translates into CASSYTGTPYYEQYF.

The rearrangement uses TRBV9 and TRBJ2-2, with D perhaps matching TRBD2 (6 bases). Trimming shortened V by 3 bases and J by 6 bases, and 9 bases separated the two germline ends. Germline CDR1 and CDR2: SGDLS and YYNGEE. The CDR3 has 13 residues. CDR3 region: CASSGLEAGELFF. CDR3 sequence (DNA): TGTGCCAGCAGCGGACTAGAGGCCGGGGAGCTGTTTTTT.

The chain joins TRBV7-6 to TRBJ2-3; the D is unclear. Germline CDR1 SGHVS, CDR2 FNYEAQ. Trimming took 1 base from V and 0 from J, leaving 14 bases between them. The CDR3 consists of 17 residues. The CDR3: CASSLEVAVTSTDTQYF. The CDR3, as DNA: TGTGCCAGCAGCTTAGAGGTGGCAGTTACTAGCACAGATACGCAGTATTTT. Using reference TRBV7-6 and TRBJ2-3 for the parts outside the CDR3, the full variable domain is GAGVSQSPRYKVTKRGQDVALRCDPISGHVSLYWYRQALGQGPEFLTYFNYEAQQDKSGLPNDRFSAERPEGSISTLTIQRTEQRDSAMYRCASSLEVAVTSTDTQYFGPGTRLTVL.

The J gene is TRBJ2-1, the V gene TRBV13; a weak D match, TRBD2 (5 bases). Germline loops: CDR1 PRHDT, CDR2 FYEKMQ (reference sequence). V was trimmed by 3 bases and J by 4 bases, leaving 19 bases between them. This CDR3 comprises 17 residues. In DNA, the CDR3 is TGTGCCAGCAGCTTCGTAGCGTGGAAGGAATCTTACAATGAGCAGTTCTTC. Protein product: CASSFVAWKESYNEQFF. Combining the CDR3 with reference TRBV13 and TRBJ2-1 gives the whole variable domain AAGVIQSPRHLIKEKRETATLKCYPIPRHDTVYWYQQGPGQDPQFLISFYEKMQSDKGSIPDRFSAQQFSDYHSELNMSSLELGDSALYFCASSFVAWKESYNEQFFGPGTRLTVL.

This clone has just one count. The chain has TRBV6-6 and TRBJ2-2; D remains unclear. Germline CDR1 reads MNHNY; CDR2 reads SVGAGI (reference sequence). Trimming removed 6 bases from V and 3 bases from J, with 5 bases in between. There are 12 residues in the CDR3. DNA of the CDR3: TGTGCCAGCAGATCTTACACCGGGGAGCTGTTTTTT. It encodes CASRSYTGELFF.

This clone was seen a single time. This chain connects TRBV11-3 to TRBJ1-6; 7 bases are a match to TRBD1. The V gene end was trimmed by 5 bases and the J gene end by 5 bases; junction bases not matched to a gene: 3. Germline CDR1 and CDR2: SGHNT and YENEEA. The CDR3 runs 14 residues. This CDR3 reads CASSRQGDNSPLHF. The DNA for the CDR3 is TGTGCCAGCAGCCGACAGGGCGATAATTCACCCCTCCACTTT.

The rearrangement joins TRBV30 to TRBJ1-5; a weak D match, TRBD1 (5 bases). Germline lookup yields CDR1 GTSNPN and CDR2 SVGIG (reference sequence). The length of the CDR3 is 14 residues. Trimming cost V 6 bases and J 1 base, with 13 bases left between them. CDR3 sequence: CACQRAGSNQPQHF. As DNA, the CDR3 is TGTGCCTGCCAACGGGCAGGGAGCAATCAGCCCCAGCATTTT.

V gene TRBV11-3 combines with J gene TRBJ2-5, with D perhaps TRBD2 (5 bases). Trimming took 3 bases from V and 0 from J, leaving 14 bases between them. The length of the CDR3 is 16 residues. Germline V CDR1 and CDR2: SGHNT, YENEEA. CDR3 sequence (DNA): TGTGCCAGCAGCTTTCTAGGACTGGGGTACCAAGAGACCCAGTACTTC. This gives the protein CASSFLGLGYQETQYF.

This clone was seen a few times. The chain recombines TRBV10-3 with TRBJ2-7; 12 bases map to TRBD1. The CDR3 sequence is 14 residues long. V was clipped by 6 bases and J by 7 bases; unmatched bases: 7. CDR1 ENHRY and CDR2 SYGVKD come from the germline V gene. The CDR3 region has the DNA TGTGCCATCAGCCCAGGGACAGGGGGCGAAGAGCAGTACTTC. Translating gives CAISPGTGGEEQYF.

V and J are TRBV19 and TRBJ2-7; perhaps TRBD2 as D (5 bases). V dropped 2 bases and J dropped 1 base, with 12 bases sitting between them. Germline-derived CDR1 and CDR2 are LNHDA and SQIVND (reference sequence). There are 15 residues in the CDR3. The CDR3 spells CASSITSGYSYEQYF. CDR3 sequence (DNA): TGTGCCAGTAGTATAACCAGCGGTTATTCCTACGAGCAGTACTTC. Looking up the rest from reference TRBV19 and TRBJ2-7 gives the full variable domain: DGGITQSPKYLFRKEGQNVTLSCEQNLNHDAMYWYRQDPGQGLRLIYYSQIVNDFQKGDIAEGYSVSREKKESFPLTVTSAQKNPTAFYLCASSITSGYSYEQYFGPGTRLTVT.

This clone was seen a handful of times. The chain joins TRBV4-2 to TRBJ2-5; 7 bases map to TRBD2. CDR3 size: 17 residues. V dropped 3 bases and J dropped 2; count of bases not matched to a gene: 12. CDR1 is LGHNA and CDR2 is YNFKEQ in the germline V gene. This chain's CDR3 is CASSHRISSGAQETQYF. CDR3 DNA: TGTGCCAGCAGCCACCGGATCTCCAGCGGGGCACAAGAGACCCAGTACTTC.